The next 28 T cell receptor beta chains were all read from a single sample in a study of patients and donors after allogeneic stem cell transplantation. TCRdb redid the calling of the RT-PCR reads with MiXCR, one entry per CDR3 protein. This table has 150,000 or so distinct CDR3 sequences, 24% appearing once. Sample: blood, either unsorted or a sorted T cell fraction (not recorded which). These receptors all come from a human donor who was either an allogeneic HSCT recipient or a stem cell or donor lymphocyte infusion donor (not recorded which). It is not recorded whose cells these are; they may come from a transplant donor.

Only a few counts were recorded for this clonotype. The chain joins TRBV7-2 to TRBJ1-2, with D maybe TRBD1 (5 bases). The CDR3 sequence is 14 residues long. Trimming pared 2 bases from V and 5 bases from J, leaving 12 bases between. The germline V gene has CDR1 SGHTA and CDR2 FQGNSA. In nucleotides, the CDR3 is TGTGCCAGCAGCTTAAGCCGCAGGGATTATGGCTACACCTTC. Translating it yields CASSLSRRDYGYTF.

In this sample, this clonotype turned up once. This chain connects TRBV27 to TRBJ1-2; TRBD1 is a possible D gene (5 bases). The V end was cut by 6 bases, the J end by 4 bases, with 15 bases between. Germline V CDR1 and CDR2: MNHEY, SMNVEV (reference sequence). The CDR3 is 14 residues long. The CDR3 coding sequence is TGTGCCAGCAGACCGACAGCCCGACCCTATGGCTACACCTTC. Its protein is CASRPTARPYGYTF.

The sample holds a few counts of this clonotype. The chain couples TRBV5-1 to TRBJ1-2; TRBD1 is a possible D gene (6 bases). CDR1 SGHRS and CDR2 YFSETQ come from the germline V gene. CDR3 size: 14 residues. V lost 5 bases, J lost 3 bases, and 14 bases lay in between. DNA of the CDR3: TGCGCCAGCAGATCAAACCCAGGGGACTATGGCTACACCTTC. Translation gives CASRSNPGDYGYTF.

The V and J genes are TRBV6-6 and TRBJ2-3, with 9 nucleotides matching TRBD2. Losses at the gene ends were 5 bases for V and 5 bases for J; bases not matched to a gene: 8. Germline V CDR1 and CDR2: MNHNY, SVGAGI (reference sequence). The CDR3 extends over 15 amino acids. The CDR3 region has the DNA TGTGCCAGCAGTAAACGACTAGCGGAGAAAGATACGCAGTATTTT. Protein sequence: CASSKRLAEKDTQYF.

The J gene is TRBJ1-5, the V gene TRBV28; tentative D call: TRBD1 (5 bases). CDR1 and CDR2 from the germline V gene are MDHEN and SYDVKM. The CDR3 loop spans 16 amino acids. Trimming removed 6 bases at V and 3 bases at J, with 18 bases between. This chain's CDR3 is CASRGPGRYYNQPQHF. CDR3 DNA: TGTGCCAGCAGGGGACCTGGGCGGTACTACAATCAGCCCCAGCATTTT.

This clonotype turned up a few times. The chain has TRBV12-3 or TRBV12-4 and TRBJ1-2; TRBD1 might be the D (5 bases). V gave up 7 bases and J gave up 4 bases, with 19 bases separating them. The CDR3 loop spans 15 amino acids. For the CDR3, the DNA is TGTGCCAGCAACCCGGGGCTGGGATTTGGCTATGGCTACACCTTC. Translation: CASNPGLGFGYGYTF.

In its sample, this clonotype was seen many times. The chain combines TRBV20-1 with TRBJ1-4; D gene ambiguous. The V gene's germline CDR1 is DFQATT and CDR2 SNEGSKA (reference sequence). The CDR3 consists of 14 residues. Trimming cost V 5 bases and J 3 bases, with 13 bases left between them. The CDR3 loop is CSARGTEPNEKLFF. In DNA form, the CDR3 reads TGCAGTGCTCGAGGTACAGAGCCTAATGAAAAACTGTTTTTT.

V gene TRBV29-1 combines with J gene TRBJ2-1; 10 nucleotides agree with TRBD2. Germline V gene data show CDR1 as SQVTM and CDR2 as ANQGSEA. V was pared by 6 bases and J by 5 bases, with 4 bases of the junction left unmatched. The CDR3 is 13 residues long. This CDR3 reads CSVQAGGDNEQFF. The CDR3 bases are TGCAGCGTGCAAGCGGGGGGGGACAATGAGCAGTTCTTC.

This clonotype appeared a few times. The chain is built from TRBV12-3 or TRBV12-4 and TRBJ1-5; D is undetermined. The CDR3 runs to 12 residues. Trimming pared 6 bases from V and 3 bases from J, leaving 6 bases between. The CDR3 reads CASSGDNQPQHF. The CDR3, as DNA: TGTGCCAGCAGCGGGGACAATCAGCCCCAGCATTTT.

The J gene is TRBJ2-2, the V gene TRBV4-3, with 8 bases identical to TRBD1. This CDR3 contains 15 residues. V lost 3 bases to trimming and J lost 6 bases; unmatched junction nucleotides: 6. Germline lookup yields CDR1 LGHNA and CDR2 YSLEER. The CDR3: CASSQTDRDAGELFF. As DNA, the CDR3 is TGCGCCAGCAGCCAGACGGACAGGGATGCCGGGGAGCTGTTTTTT.

V is TRBV6-5 and J is TRBJ1-4; D remains unclear. There are 13 residues in the CDR3. CDR1 is MNHEY, CDR2 SVGAGI, per germline. V lost 5 bases and J lost 7, with 11 bases in between. The CDR3 DNA reads TGTGCCAGCAGTCCCCGGTCGGCTGAAAAACTGTTTTTT. Encoded protein: CASSPRSAEKLFF.

This clonotype came up many times. The rearrangement links TRBV20-1 to TRBJ1-5; D might be TRBD1 (6 bases). Germline CDR1 and CDR2: DFQATT and SNEGSKA (reference sequence). The CDR3 runs to 15 residues. Trimming pared 1 base from V and 2 bases from J, leaving 12 bases between. The CDR3 sequence is CSARVVGGRNQPQHF. The CDR3 DNA sequence: TGCAGTGCTAGAGTTGTCGGGGGCCGCAATCAGCCCCAGCATTTT.

J is TRBJ2-7 and V is TRBV5-1; D may be TRBD2 (6 bases). Germline CDR1 and CDR2: SGHRS and YFSETQ. This CDR3 contains 16 residues. V was shortened by 3 bases and J by 6 bases, with 22 bases between the two germline ends. The CDR3 coding sequence is TGCGCCAGCAGCTACTTCAATGACCGGGGGTCCCTCGAGCAGTACTTC. Its translation is CASSYFNDRGSLEQYF.

This clonotype was seen many times. The chain recombines TRBV6-5 with TRBJ2-3; D unclear. V lost 0 bases, J lost 4 bases, and 14 bases lay in between. The CDR3 length is 16 residues. Germline loops: CDR1 MNHEY, CDR2 SVGAGI. The CDR3 spells CASSYSFPGPADTQYF. The CDR3 DNA follows: TGTGCCAGCAGTTACTCGTTTCCCGGTCCCGCAGATACGCAGTATTTT.

This clonotype was seen only a few times. This chain joins TRBV7-3 and TRBJ1-1; D may be TRBD1 (6 bases). V lost 4 bases to trimming and J lost 2 bases, with 11 bases between them. The CDR3 spans 14 residues. Germline loops: CDR1 SGHTA, CDR2 FQGTGA. The CDR3 is CASSSTGTNTEAFF. CDR3 DNA sequence: TGTGCCAGCAGCTCGACTGGGACAAACACTGAAGCTTTCTTT. The complete variable domain, with remaining parts taken from reference TRBV7-3 and TRBJ1-1, reads GAGVSQTPSNKVTEKGKYVELRCDPISGHTALYWYRQSLGQGPEFLIYFQGTGAADDSGLPNDRFFAVRPEGSVSTLKIQRTERGDSAVYLCASSSTGTNTEAFFGQGTRLTVV.

This clonotype was counted between two and nine times. The CDR3 spells CASSLGAPTDTEAFF. The DNA for the CDR3 is TGCGCCAGCAGCTTAGGGGCGCCTACGGACACTGAAGCTTTCTTT. The chain employs TRBV5-1 and TRBJ1-1; tentatively, D is TRBD1 (5 bases). CDR3 length: 15 residues. Trimming pared 2 bases from V and 3 bases from J, leaving 14 bases between. Germline V gene sequence: CDR1 SGHRS, CDR2 YFSETQ. The entire variable domain, with the rest obtained from reference TRBV5-1 and TRBJ1-1, is as follows: KAGVTQTPRYLIKTRGQQVTLSCSPISGHRSVSWYQQTPGQGLQFLFEYFSETQRNKGNFPGRFSGRQFSNSRSEMNVSTLELGDSALYLCASSLGAPTDTEAFFGQGTRLTVV.

J is TRBJ1-1 and V is TRBV6-5; perhaps TRBD1 as D (5 bases). Trimming removed 1 base from V and 0 bases from J, with 12 bases in between. There are 16 residues in the CDR3. Per germline, CDR1 MNHEY and CDR2 SVGAGI. The CDR3, as DNA: TGTGCCAGCAGTTACTTCCCAGACAGTATGAACACTGAAGCTTTCTTT. It encodes CASSYFPDSMNTEAFF.

The chain carries TRBV7-2 and TRBJ2-5; a possible D gene is TRBD1 (5 bases). The CDR3 is made up of 14 amino acids. The V and J ends lost 1 base and 5 bases respectively, with 11 bases between them. The V gene's germline CDR1 is SGHTA and CDR2 FQGNSA. CDR3 loop: CASSLGPGKETQYF. Here the CDR3 DNA reads TGTGCCAGCAGCTTAGGTCCAGGGAAGGAGACCCAGTACTTC. Looking up the rest from reference TRBV7-2 and TRBJ2-5 gives the full variable domain: GAGVSQSPSNKVTEKGKDVELRCDPISGHTALYWYRQSLGQGLEFLIYFQGNSAPDKSGLPSDRFSAERTGGSVSTLTIQRTQQEDSAVYLCASSLGPGKETQYFGPGTRLLVL.

The chain carries TRBV5-4 and TRBJ1-6, with 7 bases matching TRBD1. Germline CDR1 reads SGHNT; CDR2 reads YYREEE (reference sequence). The CDR3 has 14 residues. Trimming removed 4 bases from V and 9 bases from J; junction bases left unmatched: 7. CDR3 DNA sequence: TGTGCCAGCAGCCTGACAGGGATCGGTTCACCCCTCCACTTT. Its protein is CASSLTGIGSPLHF.

This clonotype was observed a few times. This rearrangement joins TRBV20-1 to TRBJ1-1, with D perhaps matching TRBD1 (6 bases). The length of the CDR3 is 13 residues. Germline V gene sequence: CDR1 DFQATT, CDR2 SNEGSKA (reference sequence). The V gene lost 6 bases and the J gene lost 9 bases, with 20 bases spanning the gap. CDR3 DNA: TGCAGTGCCGAATCGACCGACAGGTTTCAAGCTTTCTTT. It is translated as CSAESTDRFQAFF.

CDR3 protein: CASSLSGNRAYEQYF. The CDR3 DNA follows: TGCGCCAGCAGCTTGTCAGGAAATCGGGCATACGAGCAGTACTTC. The chain links TRBV5-1 to TRBJ2-7, with D uncertain. CDR3 length: 15 residues. CDR1 and CDR2 from the germline V gene are SGHRS and YFSETQ. The V and J ends lost 1 base and 4 bases respectively, with 15 bases between them.

This clonotype has ten or more counts. The chain combines TRBV12-3 or TRBV12-4 with TRBJ1-4; D unclear. The CDR3 has 15 amino acids. V lost 3 bases, J lost 0 bases, and 8 bases lay in between. In DNA form, the CDR3 reads TGTGCCAGCAGTTTCGAACCCCCAACTAATGAAAAACTGTTTTTT. Residues: CASSFEPPTNEKLFF.

This clonotype came up many times. V usage is TRBV5-1 and J usage is TRBJ1-2; tentatively, D is TRBD1 (6 bases). This CDR3 has 14 amino acids. V gave up 0 bases and J gave up 8 bases, with 14 bases separating them. Looked up from germline, CDR1 is SGHRS and CDR2 is YFSETQ. This CDR3 is CASSLVWGRSGYTF. The CDR3 coding sequence is TGCGCCAGCAGCTTGGTATGGGGGCGAAGCGGCTACACCTTC. Full variable domain (rest looked up from reference TRBV5-1 and TRBJ1-2): KAGVTQTPRYLIKTRGQQVTLSCSPISGHRSVSWYQQTPGQGLQFLFEYFSETQRNKGNFPGRFSGRQFSNSRSEMNVSTLELGDSALYLCASSLVWGRSGYTFGSGTRLTVV.

This clonotype has ten or more counts. The rearrangement links TRBV6-5 to TRBJ1-4, with TRBD1 matching 9 bases. Trimming cost V 6 bases and J 7 bases; bases outside gene matches: 9. Per the germline V gene, CDR1 is MNHEY and CDR2 is SVGAGI. CDR3 size: 15 residues. This CDR3 is CASSLTGTGLEKLFF. The CDR3 DNA is TGTGCCAGCAGCCTGACAGGGACAGGGCTTGAAAAACTGTTTTTT.

This chain uses TRBV28 with TRBJ2-2; no clear D gene. V dropped 5 bases and J dropped 4 bases, with 8 bases sitting between them. The germline V gene has CDR1 MDHEN and CDR2 SYDVKM. The CDR3 length is 13 residues. CDR3 bases: TGTGCCAGCAGTCCCAGGAGCACCGGGGAGCTGTTTTTT. It codes for CASSPRSTGELFF.

The chain combines TRBV20-1 with TRBJ2-1; 12 bases align to TRBD2. The CDR3 has 16 amino acids. The V gene end was trimmed by 3 bases and the J gene end by 4 bases; junction bases not matched to a gene: 7. Per the germline V gene, CDR1 is DFQATT and CDR2 is SNEGSKA (reference sequence). The CDR3 loop reads CSASPSGGAGYNEQFF. In DNA, the CDR3 is TGCAGTGCTAGTCCTAGCGGGGGGGCCGGGTACAATGAGCAGTTCTTC.

The chain is built from TRBV12-3 or TRBV12-4 and TRBJ1-1; D call uncertain. The CDR3 length is 12 residues. Trimming stripped 2 bases from V and 6 bases from J, with 7 bases between. CDR3 bases: TGTGCCAGCAGTTTAAGGACGGCTGAAGCTTTCTTT. The encoded protein is CASSLRTAEAFF.

The genes are TRBV19 and TRBJ1-5; possible D gene TRBD1, 6 bases. V was trimmed by 5 bases and J by 6 bases, leaving 11 bases between them. The germline CDR1 and CDR2 sequences are LNHDA and SQIVND (reference sequence). There are 13 residues in the CDR3. CDR3 in amino acids: CASSAGVAQPQHF. The CDR3 nucleotides are TGTGCCAGTAGTGCAGGGGTAGCTCAGCCCCAGCATTTT. The full variable domain, its missing parts supplied by reference TRBV19 and TRBJ1-5, is DGGITQSPKYLFRKEGQNVTLSCEQNLNHDAMYWYRQDPGQGLRLIYYSQIVNDFQKGDIAEGYSVSREKKESFPLTVTSAQKNPTAFYLCASSAGVAQPQHFGDGTRLSIL.